The 24 T cell receptor beta chains reported below all come from one sample, sequenced in a study of blood T cell repertoires in COVID-19. Libraries were prepared by immunoSEQ multiplex PCR; TCRdb keeps only in-frame clonotypes and omits some of them. The table has 170,000 or so clones, approximately 88% seen once. Input material: peripheral blood. The receptors stem from a woman aged 60 to 75 with acute or convalescent COVID-19.

The chain has TRBV19 and TRBJ1-2; a weak D match, TRBD1 (5 bases). Trimming took 7 bases from V and 5 from J, leaving 8 bases between them. Germline V gene sequence: CDR1 LNHDA, CDR2 SQIVND (reference sequence). CDR3 size: 11 residues. CDR3 sequence: CASNDRYGYTF. The CDR3 region has the DNA TGTGCCAGTAACGACAGATATGGCTACACCTTC.

The chain links TRBV6-4 to TRBJ1-6; a possible D gene is TRBD1 (5 bases). The CDR3 runs to 14 residues. Trimming left V 3 bases short and J 8 bases short, with 11 bases between. In germline, CDR1 is MRHNA, CDR2 SNTAGT. CDR3 protein: CASSETGQHSPLHF. CDR3 coding DNA: TGTGCCAGCAGTGAAACAGGACAACATTCACCCCTCCACTTT.

This chain uses TRBV5-1 with TRBJ2-7; D might be TRBD2 (6 bases). The germline V gene encodes CDR1 SGHRS and CDR2 YFSETQ. Trimming stripped 4 bases from V and 3 bases from J, with 17 bases between. This CDR3 region has 15 residues. The CDR3 DNA reads TGCGCCAGCAGCCCTCGAGGCGGGACCAACTACGAGCAGTACTTC. Protein sequence: CASSPRGGTNYEQYF.

This chain uses TRBV6-5 with TRBJ1-3; 9 bases map to TRBD1. In germline, CDR1 is MNHEY, CDR2 SVGAGI. V shed 4 bases and J 3 bases; nucleotides not matched to a gene: 4. CDR3 length equals 15 residues. CDR3 DNA: TGTGCCAGCAGTTCCGGGACAGGGCTTGGAAACACCATATATTTT. As protein: CASSSGTGLGNTIYF.

The chain couples TRBV5-6 to TRBJ1-1, with D possibly TRBD1 on 6 matching bases. The CDR3 totals 13 residues. Germline V gene sequence: CDR1 SGHDT, CDR2 YYEEEE. Trimming removed 4 bases from V and 0 bases from J, with 7 bases in between. CDR3 loop: CASSRGLNTEAFF. Written as DNA, the CDR3 is TGTGCCAGCAGCAGGGGGTTGAACACTGAAGCTTTCTTT.

The V and J genes are TRBV7-2 and TRBJ1-2, with 9 bases identical to TRBD1. Germline CDR1 is SGHTA and CDR2 is FQGNSA. The V and J ends lost 4 bases and 8 bases, in that order; junction bases with no gene match: 11. This CDR3 spans 15 amino acids. CDR3 nucleotide sequence: TGTGCCAGCAGCTCACGACAGGGGGGCCCGTCGGGCTACACCTTC. This encodes CASSSRQGGPSGYTF. Full variable domain (outside the CDR3, taken from reference TRBV7-2 and TRBJ1-2): GAGVSQSPSNKVTEKGKDVELRCDPISGHTALYWYRQSLGQGLEFLIYFQGNSAPDKSGLPSDRFSAERTGGSVSTLTIQRTQQEDSAVYLCASSSRQGGPSGYTFGSGTRLTVV.

This clone has a single count. The gene calls are TRBV30 and TRBJ1-1; tentative D call: TRBD1 (6 bases). Germline CDR1 GTSNPN, CDR2 SVGIG (reference sequence). CDR3 size: 14 residues. V dropped 8 bases and J dropped 2 bases, with 18 bases sitting between them. CDR3 DNA: TGTGCCGGAAAATGGACAGTATCCAACACTGAAGCTTTCTTT. Translating gives CAGKWTVSNTEAFF.

This clone has only one observation. The genes are TRBV6-5 and TRBJ1-2, with 7 bases aligning to TRBD1. With V trimmed by 5 bases and J by 4 bases, 10 bases remained unmatched. CDR3 length equals 15 residues. Germline V CDR1 and CDR2: MNHEY, SVGAGI. CDR3 coding DNA: TGTGCCAGCAGTAGCGGACAGGTGTTTGCCTATGGCTACACCTTC. Its protein product is CASSSGQVFAYGYTF.

The CDR3 DNA reads as TGTGCCAGCTCTCGAGCCCAAGAGACCCAGTACTTC. The encoded protein is CASSRAQETQYF. The chain carries TRBV18 and TRBJ2-5; D remains ambiguous. Trimming removed 6 bases from V and 1 base from J, with 6 bases in between. Germline CDR1 is KGHSH and CDR2 is LQKENI. The CDR3 has 12 residues.

The J gene is TRBJ1-1, the V gene TRBV2; weak D call: TRBD1 (5 bases). The CDR3 has 14 amino acids. V was pared by 4 bases and J by 10 bases, with 19 bases between. CDR1 is SNHLY, CDR2 FYNNEI, per germline. The CDR3 sequence: CASSVLEGFIGAFF. CDR3 DNA sequence: TGTGCCAGCAGTGTGCTGGAGGGGTTCATAGGAGCTTTCTTT.

The chain links TRBV2 to TRBJ2-1; TRBD1 agrees at 12 bases. The CDR3 covers 15 residues. V dropped 8 bases and J dropped 6; count of bases not matched to a gene: 8. Germline CDR1 reads SNHLY; CDR2 reads FYNNEI. The CDR3 is CASRRDRGLPNEQFF. The CDR3 region has the DNA TGTGCCAGCCGAAGGGACAGGGGGCTCCCCAATGAGCAGTTCTTC.

This chain uses TRBV19 with TRBJ1-5; weak D call: TRBD1 (6 bases). The V end was cut by 5 bases, the J end by 6 bases, with 17 bases between. The CDR3 has 15 amino acids. The germline gives CDR1 LNHDA, CDR2 SQIVND (reference sequence). CDR3 sequence: CASSEHRVPTQPQHF. For the CDR3, the DNA is TGTGCCAGTAGTGAACACAGGGTTCCAACTCAGCCCCAGCATTTT.

In its sample, this clone was seen many times. The genes are TRBV19 and TRBJ2-1; weak D call: TRBD1 (5 bases). The germline CDR1 and CDR2 sequences are LNHDA and SQIVND (reference sequence). Between the trimmed V and J ends, which lost 7 bases and 6 bases, there was a span of 13 bases. The CDR3 is made up of 13 amino acids. CDR3 protein: CASTETGGNEQFF. CDR3 DNA sequence: TGTGCCAGTACCGAAACAGGCGGCAATGAGCAGTTCTTC.

This rearrangement joins TRBV11-3 to TRBJ2-2, with TRBD2 matching 11 bases. This CDR3 comprises 19 residues. Germline V gives CDR1 SGHNT, CDR2 YENEEA. V was clipped by 4 bases and J by 5 bases; unmatched bases: 15. CDR3 loop: CASSSGTSGNTWGTGELFF. In nucleotides, the CDR3 is TGTGCCAGCAGCTCTGGGACTAGCGGTAACACCTGGGGGACCGGGGAGCTGTTTTTT.

The chain joins TRBV5-1 to TRBJ1-1, with D maybe TRBD1 (6 bases). Trimming stripped 0 bases from V and 4 bases from J, with 13 bases between. CDR1 is SGHRS, CDR2 YFSETQ, per germline. The CDR3 totals 15 residues. CDR3 amino acids: CASSLVQQGGTEAFF. CDR3 nucleotide sequence: TGCGCCAGCAGCTTGGTCCAACAGGGCGGCACTGAAGCTTTCTTT. The whole variable domain, filled in from reference TRBV5-1 and TRBJ1-1, reads KAGVTQTPRYLIKTRGQQVTLSCSPISGHRSVSWYQQTPGQGLQFLFEYFSETQRNKGNFPGRFSGRQFSNSRSEMNVSTLELGDSALYLCASSLVQQGGTEAFFGQGTRLTVV.

J is TRBJ1-1 and V is TRBV7-2; no definite D call. V shed 0 bases and J shed 0 bases, with 8 bases lying between them. The CDR3 is 15 amino acids. The germline CDR1 and CDR2 sequences are SGHTA and FQGNSA. The CDR3 region has the DNA TGTGCCAGCAGCTTAGCCCAGAGGGTGAACACTGAAGCTTTCTTT. It yields the protein CASSLAQRVNTEAFF.

Notes on this clone: One junction end does not reproduce the germline sequence, and a read error may be involved. The chain is built from TRBV4-3 and TRBJ1-4; TRBD1 might be the D (5 bases). Per germline, CDR1 LGHNA and CDR2 YSLEER. This CDR3 has 14 amino acids. The CDR3 region is CASSPEGTIEKLFF. The CDR3 nucleotides read TGCGCCAGCAGCCCGGAGGGGACTATTGAAAAACTGTTTTTT.

Only one count was recorded for this clone. The chain carries TRBV9 and TRBJ1-6, with 7 bases identical to TRBD1. The CDR3 sequence is 14 residues long. J lost 9 bases, V lost 5 bases, and 8 bases had no gene match. The germline gives CDR1 SGDLS, CDR2 YYNGEE. For the CDR3, the DNA is TGTGCCAGCAGTTCCGGGACAGTCTCTTCACCCCTCCACTTT. It translates to CASSSGTVSSPLHF.

This clone was seen a handful of times. The V and J genes are TRBV10-3 and TRBJ1-2; D might be TRBD1 (6 bases). Germline V gives CDR1 ENHRY, CDR2 SYGVKD. Trimming removed 6 bases at V and 0 bases at J, with 11 bases between. The CDR3 length is 14 residues. The CDR3 is CAIRPDRTNYGYTF. CDR3 coding DNA: TGTGCCATCAGACCCGACAGGACTAACTATGGCTACACCTTC.

The chain uses TRBV28 and TRBJ1-3; weak D call: TRBD1 (6 bases). This CDR3 is built from 15 residues. Per the germline V gene, CDR1 is MDHEN and CDR2 is SYDVKM. V dropped 8 bases and J dropped 3 bases, with 17 bases sitting between them. CDR3 residues: CASWGGRGVGNTIYF. CDR3 sequence (DNA): TGTGCCAGCTGGGGGGGGCGCGGAGTTGGAAACACCATATATTTT. Full variable domain (outside the CDR3, taken from reference TRBV28 and TRBJ1-3): DVKVTQSSRYLVKRTGEKVFLECVQDMDHENMFWYRQDPGLGLRLIYFSYDVKMKEKGDIPEGYSVSREKKERFSLILESASTNQTSMYLCASWGGRGVGNTIYFGEGSWLTVV.

The gene calls are TRBV12-5 and TRBJ2-1; D unresolved. Trimming took off 3 bases at V and 9 bases at J, with 6 bases between the two ends. Germline V CDR1 and CDR2: LGHNT, FRNRAP. CDR3 size: 11 residues. The CDR3 region is CASGLLSEQFF. CDR3 DNA sequence: TGTGCTAGTGGTTTACTTAGTGAGCAGTTCTTC.

The chain's CDR3 is CASRWKTGGNTGELFF. CDR3 nucleotides: TGTGCCAGCAGGTGGAAGACAGGAGGGAACACCGGGGAGCTGTTTTTT. The rearrangement uses TRBV5-6 and TRBJ2-2; perhaps TRBD1 as D (6 bases). The CDR3 extends over 16 amino acids. CDR1 SGHDT and CDR2 YYEEEE come from the germline V gene. V lost 5 bases and J lost 1, with 15 bases in between.

This clone has just one count. This chain links TRBV7-8 with TRBJ2-1; 11 bases align to TRBD2. The J segment lost 3 bases and the V segment lost 1 base, leaving 11 bases of the junction unmatched. The CDR3 has 19 amino acids. The germline V gene encodes CDR1 SGHVS and CDR2 FQNEAQ. The CDR3 reads CASSLDGSSSGGVYNEQFF. CDR3 in DNA: TGTGCCAGCAGCTTAGACGGATCGAGTAGCGGGGGGGTCTACAATGAGCAGTTCTTC.

A few counts support this clone. DNA for the CDR3: TGTGCCAGCAGTTACAGGGGGAATTCACCCCTCCACTTT. Translated, it gives CASSYRGNSPLHF. The chain couples TRBV28 to TRBJ1-6; 8 bases are a match to TRBD1. Trimming took 4 bases from V and 7 from J; bases not matched to a gene: 0. The CDR3 is 13 residues long. CDR1 and CDR2 from the germline V gene are MDHEN and SYDVKM.